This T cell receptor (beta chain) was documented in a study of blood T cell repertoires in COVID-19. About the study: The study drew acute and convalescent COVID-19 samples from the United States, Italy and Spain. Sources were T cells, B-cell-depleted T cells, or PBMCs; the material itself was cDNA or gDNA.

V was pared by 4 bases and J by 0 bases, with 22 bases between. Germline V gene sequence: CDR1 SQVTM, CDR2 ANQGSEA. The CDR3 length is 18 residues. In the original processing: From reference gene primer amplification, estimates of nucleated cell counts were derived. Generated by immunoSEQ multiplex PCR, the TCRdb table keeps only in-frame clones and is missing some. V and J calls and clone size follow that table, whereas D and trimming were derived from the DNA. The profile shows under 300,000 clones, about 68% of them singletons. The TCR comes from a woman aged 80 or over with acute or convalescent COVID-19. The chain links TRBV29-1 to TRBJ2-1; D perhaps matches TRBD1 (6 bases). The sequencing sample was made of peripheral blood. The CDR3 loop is CSVVLGRGFYSSYNEQFF. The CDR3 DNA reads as TGCAGCGTTGTCCTAGGCAGGGGCTTTTATAGCTCCTACAATGAGCAGTTCTTC.